Detailed here is one TCR beta chain. Its antigen is as yet unknown. The CDR3 loop spans 15 amino acids. V lost 1 base and J lost 1, with 12 bases in between. The germline CDR1 and CDR2 sequences are SGHRS and YFSETQ. This table comes from immunoSEQ multiplex PCR, and its TCRdb copy is limited to in-frame clones, with some not included. The repertoire includes approximately 36,000 clones, 82% of them detected once, and under 10% sits in the top ten. The entry originates in a study of glioma-infiltrating T cells after dendritic cell vaccination. Study-wide context: Patients had newly diagnosed or recurrent glioblastoma and received dendritic cell vaccines.

Study conclusions and caveats: Longer survival after dendritic cell vaccination followed higher pretreatment TIL content. Complete blood and tumor specimen sets were limited to few patients.

V and J are TRBV5-1 and TRBJ2-7; D possibly corresponds to TRBD1 (6 bases). This clonotype originated in a human donor with glioblastoma. This material consisted of blood, taken before dendritic cell vaccination. The CDR3 region is CASSLTGQTSYEQYF. In DNA form, the CDR3 reads TGCGCCAGCAGCTTGACAGGACAGACTTCCTACGAGCAGTACTTC.